The rows below give T cell receptor beta chains drawn from one sample of a study of blood T cell repertoires in COVID-19. Sequencing was performed with immunoSEQ multiplex PCR; in TCRdb, only in-frame clones are kept and a portion is missing. Counted here are 320,000 or so clones, roughly nine tenths occurring once; the ten biggest clones make up roughly 5.2%. The sequencing sample was made of PBMCs or T cells enriched from blood (not recorded which). These receptors were obtained from a man aged 60 to 75 who had recovered from COVID-19. Each CDR3 is given with its conserved first and last residue. The D gene is left open where the match is weak. The size field is filled for only some rows; it gives once, few, many or a size class.

J gene,D gene,V gene,clone size,CDR3 DNA,CDR3 protein
TRBJ1-3,TRBD1,TRBV15,few,TGTGCCACCAGCAGACCAGACAGGGCGCGAAACACCATATATTTT,CATSRPDRARNTIYF
TRBJ2-7,TRBD1,TRBV5-6,NA,TGTGCCAGCAGCTCGGACAGGGTCTCCTACGAGCAGTACTTC,CASSSDRVSYEQYF
TRBJ2-5,TRBD1,TRBV5-4,once,TGTGCCAGCAGCCAAAACCAGGGGGCCGGAGAGACCCAGTACTTC,CASSQNQGAGETQYF
TRBJ2-4,TRBD2,TRBV27,NA,TGTGCCAGCAGTTCAACCAGCGGGAGGAGGAACATTCAGTACTTC,CASSSTSGRRNIQYF
TRBJ2-7,NA,TRBV19,NA,TGTGCCTGCCAGGACAGTCCGAGCTCCTACGAGCAGTACTTC,CACQDSPSSYEQYF
TRBJ2-7,TRBD2,TRBV5-1,NA,TGCGCCAGCAGCCCGGGACTAGCTTCTAACGAGCAGTACTTC,CASSPGLASNEQYF
TRBJ2-5,TRBD2,TRBV7-2,NA,TGTGCCAGCAGCCCCCTGACTAGCCGGAGGAAAGAGACCCAGTACTTC,CASSPLTSRRKETQYF
TRBJ2-7,NA,TRBV25-1,NA,TGTGCCAGCAGTGAAGGCTACAGGGCCAGCTTCTACGAGCAGTACTTC,CASSEGYRASFYEQYF
TRBJ1-1,TRBD1,TRBV4-1,NA,TGCGCCAGCAGCCAGACAGGGACCCAAGCTTTCTTT,CASSQTGTQAFF
TRBJ2-7,TRBD2,TRBV5-4,few,TGTGCCAGCAGCTTGGCTGCGGGAGCGGGCGAGCAGTACTTC,CASSLAAGAGEQYF
TRBJ1-1,NA,TRBV7-9,NA,TGTGCCAGCAGCTCCCCGCCCCGAGGGAACCCGAACACTGAAGCTTTCTTT,CASSSPPRGNPNTEAFF
TRBJ1-6,TRBD1,TRBV5-4,NA,TGTGCCAGCAGCTTAGGCGGGACAGGGGTTAATTCACCCCTCCACTTT,CASSLGGTGVNSPLHF
TRBJ1-5,NA,TRBV18,NA,TGTGCCAGCTCACCAGGAGGGGCAAATAGCAATCAGCCCCAGCATTTT,CASSPGGANSNQPQHF
TRBJ1-1,NA,TRBV29-1,few,TGCAGCGCCGAGCGATCGAACACTGAAGCTTTCTTT,CSAERSNTEAFF
TRBJ2-2,NA,TRBV5-1,NA,TGCGCCAGCAGTTTCCAGGGCCCGTACACCGGGGAGCTGTTTTTT,CASSFQGPYTGELFF
TRBJ1-4,NA,TRBV6-5,once,TGTGCCAGCAGTTACTCGAGAGGAGGGAGGGGTGAAAAACTGTTTTTT,CASSYSRGGRGEKLFF
TRBJ2-1,NA,TRBV6-5,NA,TGTGCCAGCAGTTTTGACAGCTACAATGAGCAGTTCTTC,CASSFDSYNEQFF
TRBJ2-7,TRBD2,TRBV29-1,NA,TGCAGCACCCGGGGGACTAGCGGCAGTTACGAGCAGTACTTC,CSTRGTSGSYEQYF
TRBJ1-1,NA,TRBV3-1/TRBV3-2,NA,TGTGCCAGCAGCCACTTCGGGATTACGAATGAAGCTTTCTTT,CASSHFGITNEAFF
TRBJ2-2,NA,TRBV14,NA,TGTGCCAGCAGCCAAGCGGTTTACACCGGGGAGCTGTTTTTT,CASSQAVYTGELFF
TRBJ2-7,NA,TRBV9,NA,TGTGCCAGCAGCGTAGAGGTTAGTGGGCCCTACGAGCAGTACTTC,CASSVEVSGPYEQYF
TRBJ2-7,TRBD2,TRBV18,NA,TGTGCCAGCTCGGTCGGGACTAGCGGAAACTACGAGCAGTACTTC,CASSVGTSGNYEQYF
TRBJ1-5,TRBD1,TRBV6-5,NA,TGTGCCAGCACTGGACAGGGCGCTAATCAGCCCCAGCATTTT,CASTGQGANQPQHF
TRBJ1-6,TRBD1,TRBV6-5,NA,TGTGCCAGCAGTTCACAGGGGAGATATTCACCCCTCCACTTT,CASSSQGRYSPLHF
TRBJ2-1,TRBD2,TRBV5-1,NA,TGCGCCAGCAGCTTGGTGGGGGGGACTAGCGGGAGCGGTACTGAGCAGTTCTTC,CASSLVGGTSGSGTEQFF
TRBJ2-2,NA,TRBV15,NA,TGTGCCACCAGCAGAGATGCGTCGAACACCGGGGAGCTGTTTTTT,CATSRDASNTGELFF
TRBJ1-1,NA,TRBV7-2,NA,TGTGCCAGCAGCTTTTTAACGACAGTGAACACTGAAGCTTTCTTT,CASSFLTTVNTEAFF
TRBJ2-2,TRBD2,TRBV4-2,many,TGTGCCAGCAGCCGCATGACTAGCGGGAGATACACCGGGGAGCTGTTTTTT,CASSRMTSGRYTGELFF
TRBJ2-2,TRBD1,TRBV24-1,NA,TGTGCCACCAGTGACCCCGGGACAGCTAACACCGGGGAGCTGTTTTTT,CATSDPGTANTGELFF
TRBJ1-2,NA,TRBV29-1,NA,TGCAGCGTTGAATCGGGGGGAGGCTATGGCTACACCTTC,CSVESGGGYGYTF
TRBJ2-1,TRBD2,TRBV5-1,NA,TGCGCCAGCTCCTACCTAGCGGGAGTAGCCTACAATGAGCAGTTCTTC,CASSYLAGVAYNEQFF
TRBJ2-7,NA,TRBV6-2/TRBV6-3,NA,TGTGCCAGCAGTTACTCTGGTCGGGTAGACTACGAGCAGTACTTC,CASSYSGRVDYEQYF
TRBJ1-4,TRBD1,TRBV5-8,once,TGTGCCAGCAGCTTGGGCCTGACAGGGTCGACTAATGAAAAACTGTTTTTT,CASSLGLTGSTNEKLFF
TRBJ2-6,NA,TRBV2,NA,TGTGCCAGCAGTGAACAGGGTCGCTCTGGGGCCAACGTCCTGACTTTC,CASSEQGRSGANVLTF
TRBJ1-1,TRBD1,TRBV7-2,NA,TGTGCCAGCAGCTTAGTCAAGGCAGGGGGAGCTTTCTTT,CASSLVKAGGAFF
TRBJ2-7,NA,TRBV15,NA,TGTGCCACCAGCTCCCGACAGGCGGCTAGGGAGCAGTACTTC,CATSSRQAAREQYF
TRBJ1-1,NA,TRBV29-1,NA,TGCAGCGTTGGGGCAGGTCGGAACACTGAAGCTTTCTTT,CSVGAGRNTEAFF
TRBJ1-3,NA,TRBV20-1,NA,TGCAGTGCTAGTGAGGGGAGCTCATCTGGAAACACCATATATTTT,CSASEGSSSGNTIYF
TRBJ2-1,NA,TRBV18,NA,TGTGCCAGCTCACTTAACAATGAGCAGTTCTTC,CASSLNNEQFF
TRBJ2-7,NA,TRBV6-5,NA,TGTGCCAGCAGTTACCCAGGCTCCTACGAGCAGTACTTC,CASSYPGSYEQYF
TRBJ1-2,TRBD1,TRBV6-5,NA,TGTGCCAGCACCGCGGGACAGGGGGAAGTAGGTGGCTACACCTTC,CASTAGQGEVGGYTF
TRBJ1-4,NA,TRBV9,NA,TGTGCCAGCAGCGTAGAACCGGGGGGACTCGAAAAACTGTTTTTT,CASSVEPGGLEKLFF
TRBJ1-1,NA,TRBV27,NA,TGTGCCAGCAGTTTCACTTACCGGGGTTCCGGAACTGAAGCTTTCTTT,CASSFTYRGSGTEAFF
TRBJ2-2,TRBD1,TRBV28,NA,TGTGCCAGCACCTCCTTCCCGGGACAGGCGAACACCGGGGAGCTGTTTTTT,CASTSFPGQANTGELFF
TRBJ1-4,NA,TRBV30,once,TGTGCCTGGAGTGTACGAGGCAGGGTGAACGAAAAACTGTTTTTT,CAWSVRGRVNEKLFF